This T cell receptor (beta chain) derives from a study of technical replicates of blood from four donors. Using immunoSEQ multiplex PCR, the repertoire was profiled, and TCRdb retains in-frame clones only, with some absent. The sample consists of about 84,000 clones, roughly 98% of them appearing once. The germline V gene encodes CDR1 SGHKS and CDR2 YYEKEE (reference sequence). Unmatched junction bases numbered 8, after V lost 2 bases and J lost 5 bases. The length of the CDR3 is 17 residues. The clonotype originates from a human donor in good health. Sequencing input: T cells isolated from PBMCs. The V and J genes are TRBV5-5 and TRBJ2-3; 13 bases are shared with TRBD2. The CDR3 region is CASSFRLAGGGGDTQYF. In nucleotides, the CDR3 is TGTGCCAGCAGCTTCAGACTAGCGGGAGGAGGTGGAGATACGCAGTATTTT.